What follows are 9 T cell receptor beta chains derived from one specimen sequenced in a study of T cell responses to AZD1222 COVID-19 vaccine. Profiled with immunoSEQ multiplex PCR; TCRdb holds only in-frame clones, not every one. Of approximately 98,000 clones listed, 86% are singletons. The sequences come from peripheral blood, collected on day 0 of AZD1222 vaccination. The receptors come from an adult in good health.

The chain couples TRBV6-1 to TRBJ1-3; 9 nucleotides align to TRBD1. The CDR3 is 13 amino acids. Looked up from germline, CDR1 is MNHNS and CDR2 is SASEGT. V lost 3 bases, J lost 7 bases, and 1 base stayed unmatched. Written as DNA, the CDR3 is TGTGCCAGCAGTGAGGGGACAGGGAACACCATATATTTT. Encoded protein: CASSEGTGNTIYF.

This clone has just a few counts. This chain links TRBV29-1 with TRBJ1-2; TRBD1 might be the D (6 bases). V lost 3 bases and J lost 5, with 13 bases in between. CDR1 and CDR2 (germline): SQVTM, ANQGSEA. The CDR3 extends over 13 amino acids. The CDR3 DNA sequence: TGCAGCGTTGAGGGGGCGGGTTTGTATGGCTACACCTTC. Amino acids: CSVEGAGLYGYTF.

The chain links TRBV6-5 to TRBJ1-3; D is ambiguous. Germline V gene sequence: CDR1 MNHEY, CDR2 SVGAGI. With 4 bases removed from V and 0 bases from J, the gap between germline ends came to 4 bases. The CDR3 totals 13 residues. Here the CDR3 reads CASSLYSGNTIYF. Written as DNA, the CDR3 is TGTGCCAGCAGTTTATACTCTGGAAACACCATATATTTT.

This clone occurred once. The gene calls are TRBV6-2 or TRBV6-3 and TRBJ2-7; TRBD1 is a possible D gene (6 bases). Germline V CDR1 and CDR2: MNHEY, SVGEGT. V lost 6 bases and J lost 4, with 16 bases in between. There are 14 residues in the CDR3. The CDR3 nucleotides read TGTGCCAGCAGCCGGACCGGACAGACGTACGAGCAGTACTTC. It specifies CASSRTGQTYEQYF.

The rearrangement uses TRBV3-1 (or the pseudogene TRBV3-2) and TRBJ1-1, with 7 bases lining up with TRBD1. Per germline, CDR1 LGHDT and CDR2 YNNKEL (reference sequence). The trim removed 2 bases at V and 3 bases at J, leaving 3 bases unmatched. This CDR3 spans 14 amino acids. The CDR3 bases are TGTGCCAGCAGCCAACCGGGGACAGACACTGAAGCTTTCTTT. Residues: CASSQPGTDTEAFF.

Notes on this clone: The DNA is omitted, as the CDR3 cannot be located on it reliably, and the CDR3 follows TCRdb's listing. The rearrangement joins TRBV11-2 to TRBJ1-2; TRBD1, the D gene given by the table, was not confirmed from the DNA. Germline assignment: CDR1 SGHAT and CDR2 FQNNGV. The CDR3 region is 14 residues in length, termini included. CDR3 in amino acids: CASSYSWGPGTGTF.

This rearrangement joins TRBV15 to TRBJ1-3, with D perhaps TRBD1 (5 bases). This CDR3 contains 14 residues. Trimming cost V 5 bases and J 4 bases, with 12 bases left between them. Germline CDR1 is LNHNV and CDR2 is YYDKDF (reference sequence). The DNA for the CDR3 is TGTGCCACCAGCGGGGGACTCCAGGGAAACACCATATATTTT. Residues: CATSGGLQGNTIYF.

The rearrangement links TRBV6-2 or TRBV6-3 to TRBJ1-3; TRBD1 aligns across 8 bases. The CDR3 length is 16 residues. Germline assignment: CDR1 MNHEY and CDR2 SVGEGT. V shed 5 bases, J shed 0 bases, and the junction held 6 bases outside the gene matches. The CDR3 protein is CASSEGQASSGNTIYF. In DNA form, the CDR3 reads TGTGCCAGCAGTGAGGGACAGGCAAGCTCTGGAAACACCATATATTTT.

This chain uses TRBV7-2 with TRBJ2-2; 11 nucleotides agree with TRBD2. Germline values: CDR1 SGHTA, CDR2 FQGNSA. After removal of 4 bases from V and 5 bases from J, the junction contained 15 bases not matched to a gene. The CDR3 spans 19 residues. CDR3 sequence reads: CASSSRGASGGRRTGELFF. The CDR3 coding sequence is TGTGCCAGCAGCTCCCGTGGTGCTAGCGGGGGGCGGAGGACCGGGGAGCTGTTTTTT.